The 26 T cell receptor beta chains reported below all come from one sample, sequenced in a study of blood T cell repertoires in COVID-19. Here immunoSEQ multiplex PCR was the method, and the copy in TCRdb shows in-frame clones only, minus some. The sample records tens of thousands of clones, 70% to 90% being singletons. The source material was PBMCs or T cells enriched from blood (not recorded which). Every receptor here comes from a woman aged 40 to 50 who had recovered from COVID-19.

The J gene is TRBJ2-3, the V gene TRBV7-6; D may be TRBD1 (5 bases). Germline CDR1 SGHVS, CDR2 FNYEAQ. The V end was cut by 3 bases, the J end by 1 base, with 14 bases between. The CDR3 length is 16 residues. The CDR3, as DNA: TGTGCCAGCAGCTTGAAGGGGCTCCGGGGCACAGATACGCAGTATTTT. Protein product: CASSLKGLRGTDTQYF.

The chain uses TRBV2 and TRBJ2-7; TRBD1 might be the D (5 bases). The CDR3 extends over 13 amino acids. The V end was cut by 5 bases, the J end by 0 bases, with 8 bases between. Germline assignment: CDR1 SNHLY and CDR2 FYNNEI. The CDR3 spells CASSRQTSYEQYF. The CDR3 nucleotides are TGTGCCAGCAGTAGACAGACCTCCTACGAGCAGTACTTC.

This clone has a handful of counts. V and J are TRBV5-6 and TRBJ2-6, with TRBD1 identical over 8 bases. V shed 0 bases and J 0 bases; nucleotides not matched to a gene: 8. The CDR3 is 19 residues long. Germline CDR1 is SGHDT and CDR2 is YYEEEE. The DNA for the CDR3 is TGTGCCAGCAGCTTGGTTCAGGGGGCCCCCAGCTCTGGGGCCAACGTCCTGACTTTC. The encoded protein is CASSLVQGAPSSGANVLTF.

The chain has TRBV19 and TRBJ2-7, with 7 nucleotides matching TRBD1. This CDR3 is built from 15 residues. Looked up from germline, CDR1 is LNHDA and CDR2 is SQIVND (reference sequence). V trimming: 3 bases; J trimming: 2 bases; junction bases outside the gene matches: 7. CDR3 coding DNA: TGTGCCAGTAGTATGTCGGCAGGGGGACCCTACGAGCAGTACTTC. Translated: CASSMSAGGPYEQYF.

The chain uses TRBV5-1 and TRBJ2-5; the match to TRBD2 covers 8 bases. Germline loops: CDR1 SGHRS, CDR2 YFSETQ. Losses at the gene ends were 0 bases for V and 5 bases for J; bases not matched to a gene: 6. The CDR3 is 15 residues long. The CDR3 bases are TGCGCCAGCAGCTTGGAAGCGGGGGCCGGGGAGACCCAGTACTTC. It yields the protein CASSLEAGAGETQYF.

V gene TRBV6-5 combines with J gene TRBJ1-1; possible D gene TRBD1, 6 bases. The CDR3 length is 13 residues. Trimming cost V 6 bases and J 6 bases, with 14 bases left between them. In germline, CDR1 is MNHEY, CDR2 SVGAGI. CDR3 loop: CASSLAQGSEAFF. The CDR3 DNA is TGTGCCAGCAGCCTTGCCCAGGGGTCTGAAGCTTTCTTT.

Here the CDR3 reads CASSQDQGTGPYTF. The CDR3 DNA sequence: TGTGCCAGCAGCCAAGATCAAGGGACAGGACCCTACACCTTC. The genes are TRBV14 and TRBJ1-2; TRBD1 agrees at 8 bases. The V gene's germline CDR1 is SGHDN and CDR2 FVKESK. V lost 0 bases to trimming and J lost 10 bases; unmatched junction nucleotides: 7. CDR3 length equals 14 residues.

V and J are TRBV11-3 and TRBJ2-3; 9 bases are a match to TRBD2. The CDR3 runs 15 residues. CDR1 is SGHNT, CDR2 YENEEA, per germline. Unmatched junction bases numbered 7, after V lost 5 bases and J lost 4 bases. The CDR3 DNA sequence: TGTGCCAGCAGCGGGCGGGGGGGCGTCTCAGATACGCAGTATTTT. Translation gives CASSGRGGVSDTQYF.

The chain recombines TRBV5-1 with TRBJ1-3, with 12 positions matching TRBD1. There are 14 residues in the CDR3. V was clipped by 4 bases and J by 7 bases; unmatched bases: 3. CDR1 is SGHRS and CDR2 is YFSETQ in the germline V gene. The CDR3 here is CASSRGQGANTIYF. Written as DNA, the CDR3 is TGCGCCAGCAGCCGGGGACAGGGGGCGAACACCATATATTTT. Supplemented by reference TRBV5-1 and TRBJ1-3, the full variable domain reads KAGVTQTPRYLIKTRGQQVTLSCSPISGHRSVSWYQQTPGQGLQFLFEYFSETQRNKGNFPGRFSGRQFSNSRSEMNVSTLELGDSALYLCASSRGQGANTIYFGEGSWLTVV.

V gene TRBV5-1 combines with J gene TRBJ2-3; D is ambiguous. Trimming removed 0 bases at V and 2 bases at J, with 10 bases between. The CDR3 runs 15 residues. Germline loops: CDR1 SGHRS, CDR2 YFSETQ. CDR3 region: CASSLVGSYTDTQYF. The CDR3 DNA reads TGCGCCAGCAGCTTGGTTGGTAGCTACACAGATACGCAGTATTTT.

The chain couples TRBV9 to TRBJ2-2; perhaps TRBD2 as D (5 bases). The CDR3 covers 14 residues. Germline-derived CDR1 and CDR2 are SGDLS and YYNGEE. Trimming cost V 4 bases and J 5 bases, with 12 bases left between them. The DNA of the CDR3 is TGTGCCAGCAGCCCTCCGGCGGGTACCGGGGAGCTGTTTTTT. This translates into CASSPPAGTGELFF.

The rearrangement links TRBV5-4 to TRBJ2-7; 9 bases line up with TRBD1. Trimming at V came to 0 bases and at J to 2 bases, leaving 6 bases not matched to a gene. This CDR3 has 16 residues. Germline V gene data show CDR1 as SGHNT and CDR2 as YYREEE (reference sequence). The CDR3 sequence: CASSLAGTGTPYEQYF. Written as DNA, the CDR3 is TGTGCCAGCAGCTTGGCCGGGACAGGGACCCCCTACGAGCAGTACTTC.

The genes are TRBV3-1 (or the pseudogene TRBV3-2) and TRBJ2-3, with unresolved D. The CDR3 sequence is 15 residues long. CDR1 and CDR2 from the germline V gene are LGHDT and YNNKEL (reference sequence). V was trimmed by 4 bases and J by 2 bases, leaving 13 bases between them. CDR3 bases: TGTGCCAGCAGCCCATACCTACTCGCCACAGATACGCAGTATTTT. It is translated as CASSPYLLATDTQYF.

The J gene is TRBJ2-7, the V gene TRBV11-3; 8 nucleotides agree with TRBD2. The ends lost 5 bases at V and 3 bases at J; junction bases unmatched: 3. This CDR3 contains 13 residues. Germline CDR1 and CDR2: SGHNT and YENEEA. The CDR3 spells CASSRGGVYEQYF. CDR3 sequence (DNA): TGTGCCAGCAGCCGGGGGGGCGTCTACGAGCAGTACTTC.

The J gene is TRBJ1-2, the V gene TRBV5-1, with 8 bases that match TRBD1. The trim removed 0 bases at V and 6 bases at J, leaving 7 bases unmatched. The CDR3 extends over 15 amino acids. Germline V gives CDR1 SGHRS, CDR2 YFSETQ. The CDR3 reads CASSLAGQGADGYTF. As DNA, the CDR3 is TGCGCCAGCAGCTTGGCCGGGCAGGGGGCGGATGGCTACACCTTC.

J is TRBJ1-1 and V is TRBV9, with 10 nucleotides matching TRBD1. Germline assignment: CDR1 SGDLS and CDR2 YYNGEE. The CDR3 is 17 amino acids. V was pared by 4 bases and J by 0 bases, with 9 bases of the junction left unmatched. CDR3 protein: CASSPQGQGRMNTEAFF. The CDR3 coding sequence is TGTGCCAGCAGCCCACAGGGACAGGGGCGGATGAACACTGAAGCTTTCTTT.

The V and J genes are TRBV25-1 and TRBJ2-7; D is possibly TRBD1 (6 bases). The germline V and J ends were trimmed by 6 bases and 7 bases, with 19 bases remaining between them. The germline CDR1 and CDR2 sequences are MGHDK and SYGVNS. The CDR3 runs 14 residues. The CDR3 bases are TGTGCCAGCAGGGGAGTGGGCAGGCAGGGGGAGCAGTACTTC. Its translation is CASRGVGRQGEQYF.

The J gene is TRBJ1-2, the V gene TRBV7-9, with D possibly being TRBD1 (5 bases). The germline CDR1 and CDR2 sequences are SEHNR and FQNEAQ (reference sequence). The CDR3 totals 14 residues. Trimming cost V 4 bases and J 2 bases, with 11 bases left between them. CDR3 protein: CASSSGLRNYGYTF. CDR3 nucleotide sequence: TGTGCCAGCAGCTCGGGACTGAGGAACTATGGCTACACCTTC.

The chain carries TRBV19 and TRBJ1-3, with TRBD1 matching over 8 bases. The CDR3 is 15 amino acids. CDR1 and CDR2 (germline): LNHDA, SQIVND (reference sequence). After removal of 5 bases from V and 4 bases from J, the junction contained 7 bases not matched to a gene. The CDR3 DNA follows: TGTGCCAGTAGTGAACCCGGACAGGGAGGAAACACCATATATTTT. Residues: CASSEPGQGGNTIYF.

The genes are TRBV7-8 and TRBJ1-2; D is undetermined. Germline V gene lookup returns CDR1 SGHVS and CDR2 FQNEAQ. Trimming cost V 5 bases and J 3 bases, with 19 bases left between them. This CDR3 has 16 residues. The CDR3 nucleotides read TGTGCCAGCAGCCCGAGGAATGGGTTTCCCCACTATGGCTACACCTTC. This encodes CASSPRNGFPHYGYTF.

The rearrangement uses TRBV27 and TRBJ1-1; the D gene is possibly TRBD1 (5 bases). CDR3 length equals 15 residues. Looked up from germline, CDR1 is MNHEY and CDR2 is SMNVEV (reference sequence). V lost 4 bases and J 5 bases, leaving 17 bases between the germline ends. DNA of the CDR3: TGTGCCAGCAGTTCCAGGGCCAGGGAAGGGACTGAAGCTTTCTTT. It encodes CASSSRAREGTEAFF.

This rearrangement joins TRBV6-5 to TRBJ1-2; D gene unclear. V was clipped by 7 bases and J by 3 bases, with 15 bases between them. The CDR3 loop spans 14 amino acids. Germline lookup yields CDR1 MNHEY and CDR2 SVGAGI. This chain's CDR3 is CASITRLGDYGYTF. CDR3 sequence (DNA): TGTGCCAGCATCACCAGACTGGGTGACTATGGCTACACCTTC.

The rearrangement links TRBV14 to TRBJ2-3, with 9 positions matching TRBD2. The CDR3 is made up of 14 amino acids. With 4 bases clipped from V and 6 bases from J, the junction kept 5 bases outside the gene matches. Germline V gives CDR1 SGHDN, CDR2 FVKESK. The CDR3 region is CASSRGGAIDTQYF. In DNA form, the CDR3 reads TGTGCCAGCAGCCGCGGGGGGGCAATTGATACGCAGTATTTT.

The CDR3 coding sequence is TGTGCCAGCAGCTCGGGAGGGGCCAACACCGGGGAGCTGTTTTTT. This translates into CASSSGGANTGELFF. The V and J genes are TRBV7-8 and TRBJ2-2, with 8 positions matching TRBD2. Germline CDR1 and CDR2: SGHVS and FQNEAQ. The CDR3 runs to 15 residues. V shed 4 bases, J shed 2 bases, and the junction held 3 bases outside the gene matches.

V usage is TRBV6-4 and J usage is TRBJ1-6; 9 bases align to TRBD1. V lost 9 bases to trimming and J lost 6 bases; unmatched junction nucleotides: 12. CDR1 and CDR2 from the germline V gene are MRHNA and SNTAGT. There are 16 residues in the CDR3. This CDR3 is CARPHRGLLVNSPLHF. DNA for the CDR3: TGTGCCAGGCCCCACAGGGGGCTTTTAGTTAATTCACCCCTCCACTTT.

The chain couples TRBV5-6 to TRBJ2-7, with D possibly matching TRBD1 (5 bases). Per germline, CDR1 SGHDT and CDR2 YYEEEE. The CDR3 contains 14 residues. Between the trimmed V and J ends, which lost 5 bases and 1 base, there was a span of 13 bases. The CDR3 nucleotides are TGTGCCAGCAGTCCCGGACAAGCTTCCTACGAGCAGTACTTC. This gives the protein CASSPGQASYEQYF.